The 19 T cell receptor beta chains reported below all come from one sample, sequenced in a study of shared clonotypes between healthy human individuals. Terminally differentiated effector memory CD45RA+ cells were excluded from the naive CD8 cells, which were CD45RO-negative and positively selected for CCR7. Clones were read by immunoSEQ multiplex PCR, and TCRdb kept only the in-frame ones, dropping some. The table lists about 2 million clones, about 94% of them singletons. Sequences were obtained from naive CD8+ T cells sorted from blood. The source of these receptors is a young man in good health.

This rearrangement joins TRBV7-9 to TRBJ2-7; 8 bases match TRBD1. Trimming at V came to 0 bases and at J to 1 base, leaving 5 bases not matched to a gene. This CDR3 region has 16 residues. Per the germline V gene, CDR1 is SEHNR and CDR2 is FQNEAQ (reference sequence). CDR3: CASSLAWTGKSYEQYF. The DNA for the CDR3 is TGTGCCAGCAGCTTAGCGTGGACAGGGAAGTCCTACGAGCAGTACTTC.

Of note for this clone: This specimen includes other DNA sequences encoding the same CDR3. This chain uses TRBV18 with TRBJ1-1; D not resolved. This CDR3 contains 13 residues. The germline V gene has CDR1 KGHSH and CDR2 LQKENI. Trimming took 3 bases from V and 0 from J, leaving 5 bases between them. Here the CDR3 reads CASSPGLNTEAFF. Here the CDR3 DNA reads TGTGCCAGCTCACCCGGGTTGAACACTGAAGCTTTCTTT.

The chain links TRBV2 to TRBJ1-6, with D perhaps TRBD1 (6 bases). There are 14 residues in the CDR3. Germline V gene data show CDR1 as SNHLY and CDR2 as FYNNEI. Trimming cost V 9 bases and J 7 bases, with 16 bases left between them. The DNA of the CDR3 is TGTGCCAGTGCGACAGGCTCTTTGAATTCACCCCTCCACTTT. It codes for CASATGSLNSPLHF.

The chain joins TRBV5-8 to TRBJ2-1; D call uncertain. Germline V CDR1 and CDR2: SGHTS, YDEGEE. V gave up 1 base and J gave up 6 bases, with 8 bases separating them. This CDR3 is 13 amino acids long. CDR3 nucleotide sequence: TGTGCCAGCAGCTTGAGAGAGAGCAATGAGCAGTTCTTC. This encodes CASSLRESNEQFF.

The chain recombines TRBV6-6 with TRBJ1-1, with TRBD1 identical over 11 bases. J gave up 5 bases and V 5 bases, and 4 bases lay outside the gene matches. This CDR3 has 14 residues. CDR1 is MNHNY, CDR2 SVGAGI, per germline (reference sequence). Written as DNA, the CDR3 is TGTGCCAGCAGTCCCGGGACAGGGGGGACTGAAGCTTTCTTT. Its protein product is CASSPGTGGTEAFF.

The rearrangement links TRBV4-1 to TRBJ2-7; no definite D call. Trimming took 4 bases from V and 1 from J, leaving 11 bases between them. In germline, CDR1 is MGHRA, CDR2 YSYEKL. The CDR3 sequence is 14 residues long. CDR3 nucleotides: TGCGCCAGCAGCCCCGGCCAGCGTTCCTACGAGCAGTACTTC. This gives the protein CASSPGQRSYEQYF.

The V gene is TRBV4-1, the J gene TRBJ1-5; the D gene is possibly TRBD1 (5 bases). Germline CDR1 MGHRA, CDR2 YSYEKL. Trimming took off 1 base at V and 8 bases at J, with 12 bases between the two ends. CDR3 length: 14 amino acids. In DNA form, the CDR3 reads TGCGCCAGCAGCCAAGGGCAGGGTGCGGAGCCCCAGCATTTT. Residues: CASSQGQGAEPQHF.

The chain carries TRBV11-2 and TRBJ2-3; the match to TRBD2 covers 8 bases. The trim removed 1 base at V and 2 bases at J, leaving 5 bases unmatched. Germline values: CDR1 SGHAT, CDR2 FQNNGV. This CDR3 has 16 residues. DNA for the CDR3: TGTGCCAGCAGCTTAGGCGTTAGCGGGAACACAGATACGCAGTATTTT. Translation: CASSLGVSGNTDTQYF.

This sequence joins TRBV6-1 and TRBJ2-5; a possible D gene is TRBD1 (6 bases). Per the germline V gene, CDR1 is MNHNS and CDR2 is SASEGT. V was shortened by 4 bases and J by 5 bases, with 14 bases between the two germline ends. CDR3 length equals 14 residues. The CDR3 loop reads CASSAPDSGETQYF. The CDR3, as DNA: TGTGCCAGCAGTGCCCCGGACAGTGGGGAGACCCAGTACTTC.

Turning to this clone: Other DNA sequences within the sample encode an identical CDR3. The V call is TRBV29-1, the J call TRBJ2-3, with 8 nucleotides matching TRBD2. Germline V gene data show CDR1 as SQVTM and CDR2 as ANQGSEA. The CDR3 is made up of 13 amino acids. The J segment lost 8 bases and the V segment lost 4 bases, leaving 8 bases of the junction unmatched. The CDR3 DNA is TGCAGCGTTGGGCGTAGCGGGGAGTCTACGCAGTATTTT. Its protein product is CSVGRSGESTQYF.

V usage is TRBV6-5 and J usage is TRBJ2-7; 7 positions match TRBD2. Germline CDR1 MNHEY, CDR2 SVGAGI. Trimming cost V 1 base and J 3 bases; bases outside gene matches: 9. The CDR3 consists of 16 residues. CDR3 in amino acids: CASSYFGTNAVYEQYF. The CDR3, as DNA: TGTGCCAGCAGTTACTTTGGGACTAATGCGGTCTACGAGCAGTACTTC.

Details on this clone: Different DNA sequences within this sample yield the same CDR3. The chain has TRBV2 and TRBJ2-7; D ambiguous. Trimming left V 6 bases short and J 1 base short, with 10 bases between. Germline V gene data show CDR1 as SNHLY and CDR2 as FYNNEI. The CDR3 extends over 13 amino acids. The DNA of the CDR3 is TGTGCCAGCAGACAGTCCGGATCCTACGAGCAGTACTTC. Its translation: CASRQSGSYEQYF.

The CDR3 is CATYLGLAGGEDTQYF. As DNA, the CDR3 is TGTGCCACTTACCTGGGACTAGCGGGAGGGGAAGATACGCAGTATTTT. The chain has TRBV19 and TRBJ2-3; the match to TRBD2 covers 16 bases. The J segment lost 5 bases and the V segment lost 10 bases, leaving 9 bases of the junction unmatched. The length of the CDR3 is 16 residues. Germline CDR1 is LNHDA and CDR2 is SQIVND (reference sequence).

V and J are TRBV7-6 and TRBJ1-2, with 9 bases identical to TRBD1. This CDR3 comprises 16 residues. From germline, CDR1 is SGHVS and CDR2 FNYEAQ. V gave up 5 bases and J gave up 4 bases; unmatched junction bases: 11. The CDR3 DNA sequence: TGTGCCAGCAGCGAGTCACAGGGGGCTCAGGTCTATGGCTACACCTTC. Amino acids: CASSESQGAQVYGYTF. The full variable domain, completed using reference TRBV7-6 and TRBJ1-2, is GAGVSQSPRYKVTKRGQDVALRCDPISGHVSLYWYRQALGQGPEFLTYFNYEAQQDKSGLPNDRFSAERPEGSISTLTIQRTEQRDSAMYRCASSESQGAQVYGYTFGSGTRLTVV.

The V and J genes are TRBV5-6 and TRBJ2-5, with TRBD2 matching over 7 bases. Losses at the gene ends were 4 bases for V and 7 bases for J; bases not matched to a gene: 13. The CDR3 length is 15 residues. Germline V gives CDR1 SGHDT, CDR2 YYEEEE. In nucleotides, the CDR3 is TGTGCCAGCAGCGACCTAGTTGGACTAGTGCCGACCCAGTACTTC. Encoded protein: CASSDLVGLVPTQYF.

The genes are TRBV30 and TRBJ1-1; 9 bases map to TRBD1. Germline CDR1 GTSNPN, CDR2 SVGIG (reference sequence). The V segment lost 1 base and the J segment 2 bases; nucleotides outside the gene matches: 5. There are 15 residues in the CDR3. CDR3 residues: CAWSGDREANTEAFF. The CDR3 DNA reads TGTGCCTGGAGTGGGGACAGGGAGGCTAACACTGAAGCTTTCTTT. Supplemented by reference TRBV30 and TRBJ1-1, the full variable domain reads SQTIHQWPATLVQPVGSPLSLECTVEGTSNPNLYWYRQAAGRGLQLLFYSVGIGQISSEVPQNLSASRPQDRQFILSSKKLLLSDSGFYLCAWSGDREANTEAFFGQGTRLTVV.

V usage is TRBV13 and J usage is TRBJ2-3; 12 nucleotides line up with TRBD2. Germline assignment: CDR1 PRHDT and CDR2 FYEKMQ (reference sequence). With V trimmed by 1 base and J by 0 bases, 8 bases remained unmatched. The CDR3 spans 19 residues. CDR3 amino acids: CASSLVLAGGHSSTDTQYF. CDR3 bases: TGTGCCAGCAGCTTAGTTCTAGCGGGGGGGCATTCTAGCACAGATACGCAGTATTTT.

This clone was counted between two and nine times. This rearrangement joins TRBV6-4 to TRBJ2-7; TRBD1 agrees at 7 bases. Looked up from germline, CDR1 is MRHNA and CDR2 is SNTAGT. The CDR3 covers 15 residues. The V gene end was trimmed by 6 bases and the J gene end by 7 bases; junction bases not matched to a gene: 15. The CDR3 DNA is TGTGCCAGCAGGCGACAGGGACAGCCTTGGGAGGAGCAGTACTTC. It yields the protein CASRRQGQPWEEQYF.

V and J are TRBV9 and TRBJ2-7; tentatively, D is TRBD2 (5 bases). Trimming took 0 bases from V and 3 from J, leaving 16 bases between them. The CDR3 has 16 amino acids. Germline V gene sequence: CDR1 SGDLS, CDR2 YYNGEE. DNA of the CDR3: TGTGCCAGCAGCGTAGAGGACGCCGAGGGAAGCTACGAGCAGTACTTC. This gives the protein CASSVEDAEGSYEQYF.